Listed here is a single TCR beta chain. This clone's antigen is unknown. No base quality information exists; no much larger clone differs at one position. Each collaborating institution followed its own protocols to collect whole blood in K2EDTA tubes. For TCRbeta analysis, collaborators shipped samples as frozen whole blood, isolated PBMCs, or DNA extracted from either of those sample types. TCRbeta CDR3 regions were amplified from genomic DNA by means of the immunoSEQ Assay, a bias-controlled multiplex PCR. As for how the authors treated the data: The number of nucleated cells in each sample was estimated by amplification of reference gene primers within the assay. To quantify the absolute abundance of each unique TCRbeta CDR3 rearrangement, sequence reads were collapsed and filtered. For each sample, productive Simpson clonality was calculated by taking the square root of Simpson's diversity index across productive rearrangements. What TCRdb holds here is the immuneACCESS table cut down to in-frame rearrangements. Part of the clones is not present; checked against another copy, under half of the missing clones reflect an unresolved V gene, and the others are unexplained. The DNA was the basis for D and trimming; V, J and clone size are from that table. Counted in this sample were 250,000 to 300,000 clones; approximately 81% of them appeared once. The biggest ten clones account for 4% to 4.5% of the sample.

The CDR3 runs 18 amino acids, cysteine and phenylalanine included. Solely the CDR3 DNA is kept, with 54 bases framed from the first base. Per the germline V gene (reference sequence), SEHNR is the CDR1 and FQNEAQ is the CDR2. V is trimmed back by 2 bases and J by 5 bases, and the junction contains 11 bases that no gene match accounts for. The data were taken from a study of blood T cell repertoires in COVID-19 (dated by TCRdb to about 2020). For context, the study as a whole: Samples covering the acute and convalescent phases of COVID-19 were provided by collaborators in the United States, Italy and Spain. Subjects who had been exposed to COVID-19, were actively infected with it, or had recovered from it provided the deeply sampled blood TCRbeta repertoires that made up the dataset. The prospective study material was composed of cDNA or gDNA derived from T cells, B-cell-depleted T cells, or PBMCs. Where available, HLA class I and class II types were taken from metadata supplied by the sample provider and were not determined by assay-based typing. Samples came from the ongoing ImmuneRACE study (first 160 participants) plus 1,254 subjects from 6 global collaborators. The repertoires were released in a freely available public database meant as a resource for research on the immune response to SARS-CoV-2. Sample metadata almost always included a de-identified subject ID, COVID-19 status, age in years and sex. The investigation overall reported the following: The quantity of clinical and demographic metadata differed by source and by participant and was supplied without curation.

This TCR was sampled from a man in his 60s with acute or convalescent COVID-19. What was sequenced was peripheral blood. The V and J genes are TRBV7-9 and TRBJ2-7; a stretch of 14 junction bases matches TRBD2. The CDR3: CASSLSPGLAGVTDEQYF. The nucleotides read TGTGCCAGCAGCTTAAGCCCGGGACTAGCGGGAGTCACCGACGAGCAGTACTTC.